Following are 24 T cell receptor beta chains from one sample sequenced in a study of T cell responses to AZD1222 COVID-19 vaccine. Sequencing was performed with immunoSEQ multiplex PCR; in TCRdb, only in-frame clones are kept and a portion is missing. The repertoire holds 150,000 or so clones, with about nine tenths as singletons. The material sequenced was peripheral blood, taken on day 0 of MenACWY control vaccination. These TCRs come from an adult in good health.

The chain uses TRBV7-8 and TRBJ2-7; D unclear. This CDR3 contains 17 residues. Trimming took 4 bases from V and 7 from J, leaving 26 bases between them. The germline V gene has CDR1 SGHVS and CDR2 FQNEAQ. The CDR3 DNA follows: TGTGCCAGCAGCTCCTCATTTGAACCTACGGATACTGGAGAGCAGTACGTC. It specifies CASSSSFEPTDTGEQYV.

The genes are TRBV30 and TRBJ1-2; D not certain. Looked up from germline, CDR1 is GTSNPN and CDR2 is SVGIG (reference sequence). V lost 4 bases, J lost 8 bases, and 11 bases lay in between. CDR3 length: 11 residues. This chain's CDR3 is CAWIMIWGYTF. In DNA, the CDR3 is TGTGCCTGGATTATGATCTGGGGCTACACCTTC. The complete variable domain, with remaining parts taken from reference TRBV30 and TRBJ1-2, reads SQTIHQWPATLVQPVGSPLSLECTVEGTSNPNLYWYRQAAGRGLQLLFYSVGIGQISSEVPQNLSASRPQDRQFILSSKKLLLSDSGFYLCAWIMIWGYTFGSGTRLTVV.

The chain carries TRBV7-6 and TRBJ1-4, with 9 bases aligning to TRBD1. Unmatched junction bases numbered 15, after V lost 5 bases and J lost 2 bases. Germline V CDR1 and CDR2: SGHVS, FNYEAQ. CDR3 size: 19 residues. The CDR3 sequence is CASSAKPGQGFRTNEKLFF. The CDR3 DNA reads as TGTGCCAGCAGCGCCAAACCGGGACAGGGTTTTAGGACTAATGAAAAACTGTTTTTT.

The V and J genes are TRBV7-8 and TRBJ2-2; TRBD1 might be the D (6 bases). CDR3 length equals 15 residues. Germline values: CDR1 SGHVS, CDR2 FQNEAQ. V was cut by 3 bases and J by 4 bases, with 12 bases left in between. The CDR3 spells CASSFFRGSTGELFF. The CDR3 coding sequence is TGTGCCAGCAGCTTTTTCAGGGGCAGCACCGGGGAGCTGTTTTTT.

The CDR3: CASSYLGQGIYEQYF. For the CDR3, the DNA is TGTGCCAGCAGTTACTTAGGACAGGGGATCTACGAGCAGTACTTC. V and J are TRBV6-2 or TRBV6-3 and TRBJ2-7; 9 bases fit TRBD1. Germline CDR1 and CDR2: MNHEY and SVGEGT. The CDR3 totals 15 residues. With 1 base clipped from V and 3 bases from J, the junction kept 4 bases outside the gene matches.

V usage is TRBV24-1 and J usage is TRBJ2-7, with D hard to call. The CDR3 runs 14 residues. The V gene's germline CDR1 is KGHDR and CDR2 SFDVKD. V lost 3 bases to trimming and J lost 6 bases, with 14 bases between them. CDR3 amino acids: CATSDRSVVGEQYF. The CDR3 nucleotides are TGTGCCACCAGTGATCGATCTGTTGTTGGCGAGCAGTACTTC.

The V call is TRBV4-1, the J call TRBJ2-1, with 11 bases matching TRBD2. This CDR3 region has 15 residues. V was pared by 1 base and J by 10 bases, with 6 bases of the junction left unmatched. The germline CDR1 and CDR2 sequences are MGHRA and YSYEKL. CDR3 sequence: CASSQGLAGGFEQFF. The CDR3 bases are TGCGCCAGCAGCCAAGGGCTAGCGGGGGGATTCGAGCAGTTCTTC.

The chain recombines TRBV5-1 with TRBJ2-2; 9 nucleotides match TRBD2. V dropped 0 bases and J dropped 1; count of bases not matched to a gene: 1. The length of the CDR3 is 16 residues. Looked up from germline, CDR1 is SGHRS and CDR2 is YFSETQ. The CDR3 loop reads CASSLVSGGNTGELFF. CDR3 nucleotides: TGCGCCAGCAGCTTGGTTAGCGGGGGGAACACCGGGGAGCTGTTTTTT.

A single count supports this clone. The genes are TRBV7-8 and TRBJ2-2, with TRBD2 identical over 7 bases. Germline CDR1 and CDR2: SGHVS and FQNEAQ. This CDR3 is 15 amino acids long. Unmatched junction bases numbered 8, after V lost 7 bases and J lost 3 bases. CDR3 in amino acids: CASTPGLGDTGELFF. The CDR3 DNA reads as TGTGCCAGCACCCCTGGACTAGGTGACACCGGGGAGCTGTTTTTT.

The DNA of the CDR3 is TGCGCCAGCAGCTTGGTTCGCGTCTCACAGGCCCTCTCCTACAATGAGCAGTTCTTC. Its translation: CASSLVRVSQALSYNEQFF. This rearrangement joins TRBV5-1 to TRBJ2-1, with a possible D match to TRBD1 (5 bases). The CDR3 has 19 amino acids. Trimming cost V 0 bases and J 0 bases, with 19 bases left between them. Per germline, CDR1 SGHRS and CDR2 YFSETQ.

This clone was picked up a small number of times. The V gene is TRBV5-8, the J gene TRBJ1-1, with 7 bases that match TRBD1. Looked up from germline, CDR1 is SGHTS and CDR2 is YDEGEE. CDR3 size: 14 residues. The junction had 6 bases not matched to a gene; V was cut back by 0 bases and J by 7 bases. This chain's CDR3 is CASSLGQGLVEAFF. CDR3 DNA sequence: TGTGCCAGCAGCTTGGGACAGGGATTGGTTGAAGCTTTCTTT.

The chain is built from TRBV28 and TRBJ2-4; 8 nucleotides match TRBD1. This CDR3 spans 18 amino acids. With V trimmed by 6 bases and J by 0 bases, 13 bases remained unmatched. CDR1 is MDHEN, CDR2 SYDVKM, per germline. CDR3 amino acids: CASSQPGTGRLAKNIQYF. The CDR3 DNA is TGTGCCAGCAGCCAACCCGGGACAGGAAGACTAGCCAAAAACATTCAGTACTTC.

This chain uses TRBV19 with TRBJ1-3; 7 bases are shared with TRBD1. Germline assignment: CDR1 LNHDA and CDR2 SQIVND (reference sequence). Germline trimming cut 6 bases from V and 0 bases from J; bases unmatched to any gene: 11. The CDR3 is 17 amino acids. The CDR3 bases are TGTGCCAGTAGGACTAACAATGACAGGGCCTCTGGAAACACCATATATTTT. Translation: CASRTNNDRASGNTIYF.

This clone came up a few times. The chain couples TRBV5-5 to TRBJ2-3; 13 positions match TRBD2. The CDR3 covers 15 residues. CDR1 is SGHKS, CDR2 YYEKEE, per germline (reference sequence). V shed 4 bases and J 4 bases; nucleotides not matched to a gene: 3. CDR3 region: CASSRGTSGADTQYF. In nucleotides, the CDR3 is TGTGCCAGCAGCCGCGGGACTAGCGGGGCAGATACGCAGTATTTT.

The rearrangement uses TRBV5-6 and TRBJ2-7; TRBD1 agrees at 9 bases. Germline V gene lookup returns CDR1 SGHDT and CDR2 YYEEEE. The length of the CDR3 is 14 residues. The CDR3 sequence: CSYWGTGLPYEQYV. Written as DNA, the CDR3 is TGTTCCTATTGGGGGACAGGGTTACCCTACGAGCAGTACGTC.

The rearrangement uses TRBV7-2 and TRBJ2-5; D is uncertain. V was clipped by 1 base and J by 4 bases, with 10 bases between them. The CDR3 has 14 amino acids. Per germline, CDR1 SGHTA and CDR2 FQGNSA. The CDR3 sequence: CASSLDPNPETQYF. The CDR3 bases are TGTGCCAGCAGCTTAGACCCAAATCCAGAGACCCAGTACTTC.

CDR3: CATGRDSYNEQFF. The CDR3 bases are TGTGCCACCGGGAGGGACTCCTACAATGAGCAGTTCTTC. The rearrangement uses TRBV24-1 and TRBJ2-1; TRBD2 aligns across 7 bases. Trimming took 9 bases from V and 0 from J; bases not matched to a gene: 1. There are 13 residues in the CDR3. Germline V gene data show CDR1 as KGHDR and CDR2 as SFDVKD.

This sequence joins TRBV19 and TRBJ2-5, with 8 bases lining up with TRBD1. The junction had 8 bases not matched to a gene; V was cut back by 3 bases and J by 5 bases. The CDR3 totals 15 residues. Germline V gives CDR1 LNHDA, CDR2 SQIVND (reference sequence). CDR3 loop: CASSIRQGAVETQYF. CDR3 in DNA: TGTGCCAGTAGTATTCGGCAGGGGGCGGTGGAGACCCAGTACTTC.

The DNA of the CDR3 is TGTGCCAGCTCACCCTTTGGAGCGGGACGGCAGAGCTCCTACGAGCAGTACTTC. Amino acids: CASSPFGAGRQSSYEQYF. The chain recombines TRBV18 with TRBJ2-7; 7 bases are a match to TRBD2. The CDR3 contains 18 residues. Germline CDR1 reads KGHSH; CDR2 reads LQKENI. V was clipped by 3 bases and J by 0 bases; unmatched bases: 14. Based on the CDR3 plus reference TRBV18 and TRBJ2-7, the full variable domain is NAGVMQNPRHLVRRRGQEARLRCSPMKGHSHVYWYRQLPEEGLKFMVYLQKENIIDESGMPKERFSAEFPKEGPSILRIQQVVRGDSAAYFCASSPFGAGRQSSYEQYFGPGTRLTVT.

J is TRBJ1-6 and V is TRBV5-1; 10 positions agree with TRBD1. J was trimmed by 6 bases and V by 4 bases; bases with no gene match: 4. Germline V gives CDR1 SGHRS, CDR2 YFSETQ. There are 15 residues in the CDR3. The CDR3 is CASSPRDRGNSPLHF. DNA for the CDR3: TGCGCCAGCAGCCCCCGGGACAGGGGTAATTCACCCCTCCACTTT.

This clone was found a few times. This chain links TRBV6-5 with TRBJ2-7; 11 bases agree with TRBD1. The CDR3 loop spans 14 amino acids. With 4 bases clipped from V and 3 bases from J, the junction kept 2 bases outside the gene matches. Germline V lookup: CDR1 MNHEY, CDR2 SVGAGI. CDR3 sequence reads: CASSLDRGLYEQYF. In DNA form, the CDR3 reads TGTGCCAGCAGTTTGGACAGGGGGCTCTACGAGCAGTACTTC.

J is TRBJ2-1 and V is TRBV11-2; D gene uncertain. The CDR3 consists of 16 residues. The germline CDR1 and CDR2 sequences are SGHAT and FQNNGV. V was pared by 0 bases and J by 5 bases, with 14 bases between. The CDR3 here is CASSLDWATANNEQFF. DNA of the CDR3: TGTGCCAGCAGCTTAGATTGGGCAACAGCCAACAATGAGCAGTTCTTC.

This chain connects TRBV9 to TRBJ1-1; TRBD1 matches at 7 bases. The ends lost 2 bases at V and 6 bases at J; junction bases unmatched: 7. CDR1 is SGDLS, CDR2 YYNGEE, per germline. This CDR3 is 14 amino acids long. The CDR3 bases are TGTGCCAGCAGCGTGTCAACAGGGGAGGCTGAAGCTTTCTTT. Translated: CASSVSTGEAEAFF.

The V gene is TRBV27, the J gene TRBJ2-1, with 8 bases aligning to TRBD1. J was trimmed by 3 bases and V by 5 bases; bases with no gene match: 9. The CDR3 length is 16 residues. Germline CDR1 MNHEY, CDR2 SMNVEV (reference sequence). CDR3: CASSPFRTGIYNEQFF. Here the CDR3 DNA reads TGTGCCAGCAGTCCTTTTCGGACAGGGATCTACAATGAGCAGTTCTTC.